This TCR beta chain was observed in a study of CD8 T cells in Susac syndrome. Random hexamers served to reverse transcribe roughly 0.45 to 1 ug RNA. Amplification of TCR beta CDR3 spanned 54 Vbeta and 13 Jbeta via immunoSEQ multiplex PCR. TCRdb itself ran the immunoSEQ multiplex PCR reads through MiXCR, one entry per CDR3 protein. The table lists approximately 210,000 distinct CDR3 sequences, 95% of them singletons. Trimming removed 5 bases at V and 8 bases at J, with 15 bases between. The germline V gene has CDR1 SNHLY and CDR2 FYNNEI. This CDR3 has 13 residues. The rearrangement uses TRBV2 and TRBJ1-2; possibly TRBD1 for D (6 bases). The source material was CD4+ T cells from PBMCs. The receptor was derived from a human donor with multiple sclerosis. The CDR3: CASSWTVLGGYTF. The DNA of the CDR3 is TGTGCCAGCAGTTGGACAGTCCTGGGAGGCTACACCTTC.